This entry features one T cell receptor beta chain sequence. Per the original data handling: Amplification of reference gene primers was used by the study to estimate nucleated cell counts. Libraries were prepared by immunoSEQ multiplex PCR; TCRdb keeps only in-frame clonotypes and omits some of them. V, J and clone size are those of that table, while D and trimming were read from the DNA. The sample consists of more than 95,000 clones, approximately 85% of them appearing once. This sample was taken from a study of blood T cell repertoires in COVID-19. The germline gives CDR1 MDHEN, CDR2 SYDVKM. The CDR3 runs to 14 residues. The V end was cut by 3 bases, the J end by 2 bases, with 11 bases between.

The sequenced sample was peripheral blood. This TCR derives from a woman of 80 years or more with COVID-19, enrolled during active disease. The chain links TRBV28 to TRBJ2-7; possibly TRBD1 for D (6 bases). CDR3 region: CASSLTGKAYEQYF. CDR3 nucleotides: TGTGCCAGCAGTTTGACAGGAAAGGCCTACGAGCAGTACTTC.